The rows below give T cell receptor beta chains drawn from one sample of a study of somatic mutations in T cells in chronic GVHD. Some clones are missing from TCRdb's copy, which holds only in-frame ones; the method was immunoSEQ multiplex PCR. The data hold 1,500 to 2,000 clones, with roughly 63% observed a single time. The material sequenced was CD8+ T cells from blood. Receptors originate from a male patient between 50 and 60 years old with chronic graft-versus-host disease. Some T cells may originate from the graft donor. Each CDR3 is given with its conserved first and last residue. Each record gives: J gene, D gene, clone size, V gene, CDR3 protein, CDR3 DNA. D genes are given only for firm matches. The size entry is marked missing in some rows and otherwise reads once, few, many or a size class.

>TRBJ2-7|.|few|TRBV5-6
CASSINYEQYF
TGTGCCAGCAGCATCAACTACGAGCAGTACTTC
>TRBJ2-7|.|.|TRBV7-6
CASSLYNTETAGEQYF
TGTGCCAGCAGCTTATATAACACGGAGACCGCGGGCGAGCAGTACTTC
>TRBJ2-1|TRBD2|.|TRBV11-2
CASSPGGAGDEQFF
TGTGCCAGCAGCCCCGGCGGGGCGGGGGATGAGCAGTTCTTC
>TRBJ2-7|.|.|TRBV18
CASSSEGTYEQYF
TGTGCCAGCTCATCGGAGGGCACCTACGAGCAGTACTTC
>TRBJ2-2|.|.|TRBV7-9
CASRYQDTGELFF
TGTGCCAGCAGATATCAGGACACCGGGGAGCTGTTTTTT
>TRBJ2-3|.|few|TRBV12-5
CASGLVYSVPDTQYF
TGTGCTAGTGGTTTGGTTTACAGTGTCCCAGATACGCAGTATTTT
>TRBJ1-1|TRBD1|few|TRBV27
CASGTEPNEAFF
TGTGCCAGCGGGACAGAACCGAATGAAGCTTTCTTT
>TRBJ1-1|.|.|TRBV7-9
CASSLLGSRAEAFF
TGTGCCAGCAGCTTATTGGGGAGTAGGGCTGAAGCTTTCTTT
>TRBJ1-1|TRBD1|.|TRBV11-2
CASSSGQGLNTEAFF
TGTGCCAGCAGCTCTGGACAGGGCTTGAACACTGAAGCTTTCTTT
>TRBJ2-3|.|.|TRBV7-2
CASSLAGATDTQYF
TGTGCCAGCAGCTTAGCGGGAGCAACAGATACGCAGTATTTT
>TRBJ1-3|.|.|TRBV18
CASSPLRNTIYF
TGTGCCAGCTCACCACTAAGAAACACCATATATTTT
>TRBJ2-5|.|.|TRBV21-1
CASSRDGERGGGETQYF
TGTGCCAGCAGCAGGGATGGGGAGCGGGGGGGCGGAGAGACCCAGTACTTC
>TRBJ2-2|.|.|TRBV14
CASSRMDSANTGELFF
TGTGCCAGCAGCCGAATGGACAGCGCGAACACCGGGGAGCTGTTTTTT
>TRBJ2-5|.|.|TRBV15
CATSRDADRETQYF
TGTGCCACCAGCAGAGATGCCGATCGGGAGACCCAGTACTTC
>TRBJ2-7|TRBD2|.|TRBV29-1
CSVEGGSGTYEQYF
TGCAGCGTTGAGGGGGGTAGCGGGACGTACGAGCAGTACTTC
>TRBJ2-2|TRBD2|few|TRBV10-2
CASRGDYTNTGELFF
TGCGCCAGCAGGGGGGACTACACGAACACCGGGGAGCTGTTTTTT
>TRBJ2-7|.|.|TRBV11-3
CASSLGSSYEQYF
TGTGCCAGCAGCTTAGGGAGCTCCTACGAGCAGTACTTC
>TRBJ2-7|TRBD2|once|TRBV4-3
CASSAGLAGSYEQYF
TGCGCCAGCAGCGCCGGACTAGCGGGATCCTACGAGCAGTACTTC
>TRBJ2-1|.|.|TRBV5-1
CASSSRGGPSEQFF
TGCGCCAGCAGCTCGAGGGGGGGGCCAAGTGAGCAGTTCTTC
>TRBJ2-7|TRBD1|.|TRBV7-9
CASSSTTTGVGYEQYF
TGTGCCAGCAGCTCAACCACGACAGGGGTTGGCTACGAGCAGTACTTC